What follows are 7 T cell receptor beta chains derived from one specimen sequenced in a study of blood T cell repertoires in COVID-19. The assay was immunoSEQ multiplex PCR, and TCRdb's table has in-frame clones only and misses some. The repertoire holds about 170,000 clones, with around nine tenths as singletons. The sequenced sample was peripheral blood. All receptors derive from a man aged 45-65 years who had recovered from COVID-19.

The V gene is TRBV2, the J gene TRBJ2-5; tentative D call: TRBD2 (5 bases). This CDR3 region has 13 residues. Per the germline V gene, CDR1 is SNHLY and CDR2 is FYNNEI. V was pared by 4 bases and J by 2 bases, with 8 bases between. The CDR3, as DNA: TGTGCCAGCAGTGGTCCGGGACAAGAGACCCAGTACTTC. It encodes CASSGPGQETQYF.

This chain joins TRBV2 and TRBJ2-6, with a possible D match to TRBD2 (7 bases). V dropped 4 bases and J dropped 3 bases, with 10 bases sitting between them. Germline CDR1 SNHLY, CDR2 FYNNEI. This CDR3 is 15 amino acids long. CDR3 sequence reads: CASSVGGLGANVLTF. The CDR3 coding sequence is TGTGCCAGCAGTGTGGGGGGGCTTGGGGCCAACGTCCTGACTTTC.

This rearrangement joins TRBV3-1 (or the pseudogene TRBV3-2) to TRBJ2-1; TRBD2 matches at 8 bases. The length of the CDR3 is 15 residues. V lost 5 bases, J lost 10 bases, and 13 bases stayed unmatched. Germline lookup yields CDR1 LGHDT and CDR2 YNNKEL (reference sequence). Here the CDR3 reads CASSYVAGLHFEQFF. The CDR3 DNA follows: TGTGCCAGCAGCTACGTAGCGGGACTACATTTCGAGCAGTTCTTC.

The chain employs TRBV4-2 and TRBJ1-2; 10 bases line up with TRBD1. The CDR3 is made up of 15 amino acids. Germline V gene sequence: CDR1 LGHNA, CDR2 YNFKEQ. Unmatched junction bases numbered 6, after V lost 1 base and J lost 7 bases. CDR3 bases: TGTGCCAGCAGCCAAGTTCGACAGGGGGCTGGTGGCTACACCTTC. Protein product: CASSQVRQGAGGYTF.

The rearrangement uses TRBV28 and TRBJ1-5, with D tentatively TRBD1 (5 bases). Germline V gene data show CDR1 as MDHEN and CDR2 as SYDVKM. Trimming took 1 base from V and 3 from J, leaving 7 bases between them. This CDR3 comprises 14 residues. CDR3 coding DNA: TGTGCCAGCAGTTTATCAGGGATCAATCAGCCCCAGCATTTT. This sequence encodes CASSLSGINQPQHF.

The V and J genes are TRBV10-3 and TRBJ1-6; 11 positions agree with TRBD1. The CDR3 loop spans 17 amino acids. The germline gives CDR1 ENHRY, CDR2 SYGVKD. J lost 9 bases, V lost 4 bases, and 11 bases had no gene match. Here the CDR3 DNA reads TGTGCCATCAGTGGGCCAGGACAGGGGGCTGGTGGTTCACCCCTCCACTTT. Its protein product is CAISGPGQGAGGSPLHF.

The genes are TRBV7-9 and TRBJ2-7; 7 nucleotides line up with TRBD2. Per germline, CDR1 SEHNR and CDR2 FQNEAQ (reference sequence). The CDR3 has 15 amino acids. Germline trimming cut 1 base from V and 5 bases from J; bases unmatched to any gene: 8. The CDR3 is CASSLETSFKHEQYF. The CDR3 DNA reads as TGTGCCAGCAGCTTAGAGACTAGCTTTAAACACGAGCAGTACTTC. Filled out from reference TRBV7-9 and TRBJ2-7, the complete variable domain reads DTGVSQNPRHKITKRGQNVTFRCDPISEHNRLYWYRQTLGQGPEFLTYFQNEAQLEKSRLLSDRFSAERPKGSFSTLEIQRTEQGDSAMYLCASSLETSFKHEQYFGPGTRLTVT.